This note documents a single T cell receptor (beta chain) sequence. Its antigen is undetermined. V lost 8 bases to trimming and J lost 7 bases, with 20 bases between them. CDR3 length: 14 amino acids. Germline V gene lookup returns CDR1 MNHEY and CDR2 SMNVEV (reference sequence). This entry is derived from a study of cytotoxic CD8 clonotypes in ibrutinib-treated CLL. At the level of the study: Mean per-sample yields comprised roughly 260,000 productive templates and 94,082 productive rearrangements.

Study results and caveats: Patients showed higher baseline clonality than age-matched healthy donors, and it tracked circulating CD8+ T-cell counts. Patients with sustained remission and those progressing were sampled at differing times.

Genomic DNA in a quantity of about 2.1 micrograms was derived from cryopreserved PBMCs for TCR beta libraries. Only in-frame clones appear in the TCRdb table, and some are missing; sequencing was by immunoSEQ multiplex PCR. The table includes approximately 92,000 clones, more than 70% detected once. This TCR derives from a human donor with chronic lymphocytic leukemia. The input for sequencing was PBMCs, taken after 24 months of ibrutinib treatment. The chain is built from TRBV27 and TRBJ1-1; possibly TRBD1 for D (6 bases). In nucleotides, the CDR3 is TGTGCCAGCCAAAATACTCTCCTGACAGGTGAAGCTTTCTTT. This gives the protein CASQNTLLTGEAFF.